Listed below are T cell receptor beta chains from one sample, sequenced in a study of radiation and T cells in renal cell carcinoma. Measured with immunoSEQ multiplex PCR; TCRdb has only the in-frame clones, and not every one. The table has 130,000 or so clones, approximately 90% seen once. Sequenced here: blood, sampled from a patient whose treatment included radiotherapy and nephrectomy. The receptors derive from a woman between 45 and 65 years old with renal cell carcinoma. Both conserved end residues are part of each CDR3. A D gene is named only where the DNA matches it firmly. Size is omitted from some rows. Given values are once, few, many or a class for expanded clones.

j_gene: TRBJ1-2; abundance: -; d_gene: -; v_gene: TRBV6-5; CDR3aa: CASRLYRDPHYGYTF; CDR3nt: TGTGCCAGCAGGCTTTACCGGGATCCCCACTATGGCTACACCTTC
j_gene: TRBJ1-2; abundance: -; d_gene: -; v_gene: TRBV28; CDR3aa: CASSLPPYGYTF; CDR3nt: TGTGCCAGCAGCCTTCCCCCCTATGGCTACACCTTC
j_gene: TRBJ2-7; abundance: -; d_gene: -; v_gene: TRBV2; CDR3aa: CASSEEWTAYEQYF; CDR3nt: TGTGCCAGCAGTGAAGAATGGACGGCCTACGAGCAGTACTTC
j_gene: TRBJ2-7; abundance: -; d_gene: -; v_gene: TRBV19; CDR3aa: CASSMGQVGGEQYF; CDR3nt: TGTGCCAGTAGTATGGGACAAGTAGGGGGCGAGCAGTACTTC
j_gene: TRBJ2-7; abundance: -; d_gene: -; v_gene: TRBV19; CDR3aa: CASSIGGLPRYEQYF; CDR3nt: TGTGCCAGTAGTATTGGAGGCCTACCACGCTACGAGCAGTACTTC
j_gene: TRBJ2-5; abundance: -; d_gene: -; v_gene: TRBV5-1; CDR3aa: CASSLEPSRRETQYF; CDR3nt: TGCGCCAGCAGCTTGGAACCTAGCCGCCGAGAGACCCAGTACTTC
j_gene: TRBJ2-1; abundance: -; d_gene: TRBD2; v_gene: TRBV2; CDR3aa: CASSDGGEYEQFF; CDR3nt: TGTGCCAGCAGTGATGGGGGGGAGTATGAGCAGTTCTTC
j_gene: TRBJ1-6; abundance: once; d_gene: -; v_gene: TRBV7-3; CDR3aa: CASSLTRRYSPLHF; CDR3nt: TGTGCCAGCAGCTTAACCAGGAGATATTCACCCCTCCACTTT
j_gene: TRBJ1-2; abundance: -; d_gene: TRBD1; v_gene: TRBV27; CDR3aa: CASSLSIGGVDYGYTF; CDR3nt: TGTGCCAGCAGTTTATCGATAGGGGGCGTCGACTATGGCTACACCTTC
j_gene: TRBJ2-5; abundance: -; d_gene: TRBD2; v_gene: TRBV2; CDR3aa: CASSVELAGKETQYF; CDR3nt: TGTGCCAGCAGTGTAGAACTAGCGGGGAAAGAGACCCAGTACTTC
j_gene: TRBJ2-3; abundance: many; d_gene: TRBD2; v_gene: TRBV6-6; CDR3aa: CASDQRGTTDTQYF; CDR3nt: TGTGCCAGCGACCAGCGGGGGACTACGGATACGCAGTATTTT
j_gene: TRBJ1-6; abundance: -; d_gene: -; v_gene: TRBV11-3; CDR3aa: CASSFDGNSPLHF; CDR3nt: TGTGCCAGCAGCTTCGACGGCAATTCACCCCTCCACTTT
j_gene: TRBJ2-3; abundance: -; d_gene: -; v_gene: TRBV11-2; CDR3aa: CASSLDGITDTQYF; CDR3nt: TGTGCCAGCAGCTTAGACGGGATCACAGATACGCAGTATTTT
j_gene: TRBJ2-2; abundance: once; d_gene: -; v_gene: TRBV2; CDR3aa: CASIGQLTGELFF; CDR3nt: TGTGCCAGCATCGGACAGCTCACCGGGGAGCTGTTTTTT
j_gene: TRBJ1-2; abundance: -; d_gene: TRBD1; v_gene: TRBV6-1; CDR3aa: CASSGIGGTAKGVLGYTF; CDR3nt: TGTGCCAGCAGTGGAATTGGAGGGACAGCCAAGGGAGTATTGGGCTACACCTTC
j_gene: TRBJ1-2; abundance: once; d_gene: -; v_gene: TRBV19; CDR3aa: CASQGRTEKNYGYTF; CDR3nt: TGTGCCAGTCAAGGACGGACAGAGAAAAACTATGGCTACACCTTC
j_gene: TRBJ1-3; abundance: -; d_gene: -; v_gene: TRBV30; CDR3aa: CAWSTAGASGNTIYF; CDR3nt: TGTGCCTGGAGTACTGCGGGCGCGTCTGGAAACACCATATATTTT
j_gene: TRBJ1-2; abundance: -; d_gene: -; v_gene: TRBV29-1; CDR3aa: CSVPTLEGVSTGYTF; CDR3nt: TGCAGCGTTCCGACCTTGGAGGGGGTCTCGACTGGCTACACCTTC